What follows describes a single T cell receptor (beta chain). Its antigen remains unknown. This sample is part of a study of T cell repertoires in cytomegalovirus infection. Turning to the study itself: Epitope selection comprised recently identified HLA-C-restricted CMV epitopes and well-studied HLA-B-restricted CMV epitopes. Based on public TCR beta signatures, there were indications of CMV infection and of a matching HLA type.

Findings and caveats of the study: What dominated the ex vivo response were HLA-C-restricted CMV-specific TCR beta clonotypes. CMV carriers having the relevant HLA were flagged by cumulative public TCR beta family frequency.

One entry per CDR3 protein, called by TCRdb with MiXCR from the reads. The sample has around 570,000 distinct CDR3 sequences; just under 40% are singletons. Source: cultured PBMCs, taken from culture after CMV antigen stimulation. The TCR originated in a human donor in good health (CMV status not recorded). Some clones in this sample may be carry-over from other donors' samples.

The CDR3 DNA follows: TGTGCCAGCGGGGGCCGAGATACGCAGTATTTT. Protein product: CASGGRDTQYF. The gene calls are TRBV12-3 or TRBV12-4 and TRBJ2-3; tentatively, D is TRBD1 (6 bases). The CDR3 extends over 11 amino acids. V gave up 8 bases and J gave up 5 bases, with 8 bases separating them.